A single sample is the source of the 24 T cell receptor beta chains below, sequenced in a study of T cells in women clearing cervical HPV infection (dated by TCRdb to 2017 to 2018). The library came from the immunoSEQ multiplex PCR assay. What TCRdb holds here is the immuneACCESS table cut down to in-frame rearrangements. Part of the clones is not present; checked against another copy, under half of the missing clones reflect an unresolved V gene, and the others are unexplained. The sample's clone listing holds 40,000 or so clones. Together, the top ten hold under 7% of the sample. Material for sequencing was blood buffy coat. These receptors originate from a woman between 18 and 70 years old with a cervical HPV16 infection that either progressed to CIN3+ or cleared (not recorded which).

As for this clone: The missing CDR3 end, 3 residues past where the read stops, is filled in from the germline J gene. The chain combines TRBV7-9 with TRBJ1-2; TRBD1 aligns across 7 bases. Germline CDR1 reads SEHNR; CDR2 reads FQNEAQ (reference sequence). There are 15 residues in the CDR3. The covered CDR3 bases are TGTGCCAGCAGCCAGAAAGCAGACAGGGCCGGGGGC. This encodes CASSQKADRAGG. The full CDR3 protein is CASSQKADRAGGYTF.

On this clone itself: From the germline J gene comes the end of the CDR3, since the read stops 3 residues before it. The V gene is TRBV5-1, the J gene TRBJ2-3; 10 bases line up with TRBD2. The CDR3 extends over 14 amino acids. V was pared by 5 bases and J by 4 bases, with 4 bases of the junction left unmatched. Germline V CDR1 and CDR2: SGHRS, YFSETQ. The covered CDR3 bases are TGCGCCAGCAGGATAACTAGCGGGGCAGATACG. Protein product: CASRITSGADT. The complete CDR3 protein is CASRITSGADTQYF.

To note about this clone: The CDR3 is cut off 3 residues early in the read; its end comes from the germline J gene. This sequence joins TRBV7-2 and TRBJ1-2; D call uncertain. Per germline, CDR1 SGHTA and CDR2 FQGNSA. The CDR3 contains 15 residues. CDR3 bases read: TGTGCCAGCAGCTTCCCTACTAGCGGGAGACACGAC. It yields the protein CASSFPTSGRHD. The full-length CDR3 reads as CASSFPTSGRHDYTF. The full variable domain, rest sourced from reference TRBV7-2 and TRBJ1-2, is GAGVSQSPSNKVTEKGKDVELRCDPISGHTALYWYRQSLGQGLEFLIYFQGNSAPDKSGLPSDRFSAERTGGSVSTLTIQRTQQEDSAVYLCASSFPTSGRHDYTFGSGTRLTVV.

Comment on this clone: The read stops 3 residues short of the end of the CDR3; the missing end is completed from the germline J gene. V usage is TRBV20-1 and J usage is TRBJ2-7; TRBD2 aligns across 10 bases. The CDR3 length is 14 residues. Germline V gene data show CDR1 as DFQATT and CDR2 as SNEGSKA (reference sequence). J was trimmed by 0 bases and V by 4 bases; bases with no gene match: 3. The part of the CDR3 DNA that was read is TGCAGTGCTACTAGCGGGAGTATCTCCTACGAG. As protein: CSATSGSISYE. The CDR3 reads in full as CSATSGSISYEQYF.

Points on this clone: The CDR3 extends 3 residues past the end of the read, so its final part is completed from the germline J gene. The chain links TRBV20-1 to TRBJ2-5, with D unclear. V gave up 0 bases and J gave up 2 bases, with 10 bases separating them. CDR3 length: 14 residues. Germline CDR1 reads DFQATT; CDR2 reads SNEGSKA (reference sequence). The CDR3 bases that were read are TGCAGTGCTAGAGATCTCAGATATCAAGAGACC. Translated, it gives CSARDLRYQET. The full CDR3 protein is CSARDLRYQETQYF.

On this clone: The observed sequence ends 3 residues before the CDR3 terminus, with the missing tail filled in from the germline J gene. Other DNA sequences in the sample encode the same CDR3. The rearrangement joins TRBV7-9 to TRBJ1-6; perhaps TRBD1 as D (6 bases). CDR1 is SEHNR, CDR2 FQNEAQ, per germline (reference sequence). The CDR3 sequence is 12 residues long. CDR3 sequence reads: CASTLNQGPLHF. The covered CDR3 bases are TGTGCCAGCACCCTTAATCAGGGGCCC.

Worth noting for this clone: Sequencing ends 3 residues short of the CDR3 end; the germline J gene provides the rest. The chain recombines TRBV29-1 with TRBJ1-1, with a possible D match to TRBD1 (5 bases). The CDR3 is made up of 12 amino acids. V lost 5 bases to trimming and J lost 7 bases, with 14 bases between them. Per germline, CDR1 SQVTM and CDR2 ANQGSEA. The sequenced part of the CDR3 DNA is TGCAGCGTTCCCCGGGCAGGGAATGAA. Translating it yields CSVPRAGNE. The complete CDR3 reads CSVPRAGNEAFF. The full variable domain, its missing parts supplied by reference TRBV29-1 and TRBJ1-1, is SAVISQKPSRDICQRGTSLTIQCQVDSQVTMMFWYRQQPGQSLTLIATANQGSEATYESGFVIDKFPISRPNLTFSTLTVSNMSPEDSSIYLCSVPRAGNEAFFGQGTRLTVV.

In regard to this clone: The read terminates 3 residues ahead of where the CDR3 ends, so the germline J gene completes it. Other DNA sequences in the sample encode the same CDR3. This chain connects TRBV7-9 to TRBJ1-3, with D maybe TRBD1 (5 bases). CDR1 is SEHNR, CDR2 FQNEAQ, per germline (reference sequence). This CDR3 contains 13 residues. The sequenced part of the CDR3 DNA is TGTGCCAGCAGCTCCACCACAGGTTTCACT. Protein: CASSSTTGFT. The full CDR3 sequence reads CASSSTTGFTIYF.

To note about this clone: The observed sequence ends 3 residues before the CDR3 terminus, with the missing tail filled in from the germline J gene. V and J are TRBV6-4 and TRBJ1-2; TRBD1 aligns across 11 bases. CDR1 and CDR2 (germline): MRHNA, SNTAGT. The CDR3 runs 17 residues. CDR3 amino acids: CASSDSLGQGAPYDYTF. Incomplete CDR3 DNA: TGTGCCAGCAGTGACTCGTTAGGACAGGGGGCCCCCTACGAC.

The CDR3 region is CSVTGGEAFF. CDR3 DNA, as far as it was read: TGCAGCGTGACCGGGGGTGAA. The chain is built from TRBV29-1 and TRBJ1-1; D is perhaps TRBD1 (5 bases). The read finishes 3 residues shy of the CDR3 end, and the germline J gene is used to complete it. V was pared by 6 bases and J by 7 bases, with 9 bases between. Germline V gene data show CDR1 as SQVTM and CDR2 as ANQGSEA. The CDR3 extends over 10 amino acids.

Turning to this clone: The read gets to within 3 residues of the CDR3 end, and the germline J gene fills in the rest. V and J are TRBV6-2 or TRBV6-3 and TRBJ2-1; 13 bases match TRBD2. The CDR3 contains 15 residues. The germline gives CDR1 MNHEY, CDR2 SVGEGT. V shed 6 bases, J shed 8 bases, and the junction held 7 bases outside the gene matches. The CDR3 here is CASREGLAGKDEQFF. The part of the CDR3 DNA that was read is TGTGCCAGCAGAGAGGGACTAGCGGGAAAGGATGAG.

On this clone itself: The read falls 3 residues short of the CDR3 end, and the missing part is taken from the germline J gene. J is TRBJ1-3 and V is TRBV20-1; the D gene is possibly TRBD1 (5 bases). The CDR3 contains 14 residues. V was shortened by 3 bases and J by 2 bases, with 11 bases between the two germline ends. CDR1 and CDR2 from the germline V gene are DFQATT and SNEGSKA (reference sequence). The sequenced CDR3 bases are TGCAGTGCTAGCTGGGGGGGGGCTGGAAACACC. Encoded protein: CSASWGGAGNT. The CDR3 in its entirety is CSASWGGAGNTIYF.

To note about this clone: Read sequence stops 3 residues before the CDR3 end, and the germline J gene provides the missing end. The chain carries TRBV6-2 or TRBV6-3 and TRBJ1-2, with a possible D match to TRBD1 (5 bases). Germline CDR1 reads MNHEY; CDR2 reads SVGEGT. This CDR3 has 12 residues. CDR3 DNA (partial): TGTGCCAGCAGTTCACAGGTCTACGAC. Amino acids: CASSSQVYD. The full-length CDR3 reads as CASSSQVYDYTF.

A note on this clone: The read comes to an end 3 residues before the CDR3 does, leaving the germline J gene to fill in the end. The rearrangement links TRBV4-1 to TRBJ2-4; D possibly corresponds to TRBD2 (5 bases). The CDR3 contains 17 residues. The V and J ends lost 2 bases and 0 bases respectively, with 14 bases between them. Germline assignment: CDR1 MGHRA and CDR2 YSYEKL. CDR3: CASSQPLAGLAKNIQYF. Incomplete CDR3 DNA: TGCGCCAGCAGCCAACCCCTGGCCGGACTAGCCAAAAACATT.

A word on this clone: Coverage ceases 3 residues before the CDR3 finishes, and the germline J gene fills in the end. The chain employs TRBV30 and TRBJ1-4, with 10 bases aligning to TRBD1. After removal of 2 bases from V and 8 bases from J, the junction contained 8 bases not matched to a gene. Germline V lookup: CDR1 GTSNPN, CDR2 SVGIG (reference sequence). The CDR3 is made up of 15 amino acids. CDR3 bases read: TGTGCCTGGAGTTCTAGCCCGGGACAGGGGGAAAAA. As protein: CAWSSSPGQGEK. The entire CDR3 is CAWSSSPGQGEKLFF.

CDR3 bases read: TGTGCCAGCAGAGCCACTAGCGGAGTTGTAGAGACC. This codes for CASRATSGVVET. The CDR3 as a whole reads CASRATSGVVETQYF. The chain couples TRBV2 to TRBJ2-5; TRBD2 agrees at 8 bases. The CDR3 end falls 3 residues outside the read, so it is completed with the germline J gene. The CDR3 runs 15 residues. V dropped 6 bases and J dropped 4; count of bases not matched to a gene: 10. Germline-derived CDR1 and CDR2 are SNHLY and FYNNEI.

On this clone: The read terminates 3 residues ahead of where the CDR3 ends, so the germline J gene completes it. The chain uses TRBV7-8 and TRBJ1-2; possibly TRBD1 for D (6 bases). Per the germline V gene, CDR1 is SGHVS and CDR2 is FQNEAQ. The CDR3 is 15 amino acids. The CDR3 reads CASSLTPEQGRGYTF. The sequenced part of the CDR3 DNA is TGTGCCAGCAGCTTAACCCCGGAACAGGGCAGGGGC.

Comments on this clone: A read error may produce the germline difference seen at one junction end. The read falls 3 residues short of the CDR3 end, and the missing part is taken from the germline J gene. The J gene is TRBJ2-3, the V gene TRBV4-2; possibly TRBD1 for D (5 bases). From germline, CDR1 is LGHNA and CDR2 YNFKEQ. There are 16 residues in the CDR3. CDR3 loop: CASSPSQGSGADTQYF. CDR3 DNA, as far as it was read: TGCGCCAGCAGCCCTAGTCAAGGGTCTGGGGCTGATACG.

CDR3 DNA (partial): TGTGCCAGCAGCTTAGAGGGTGGGTACTATGGC. Protein product: CASSLEGGYYG. The whole CDR3 sequence reads CASSLEGGYYGYTF. The genes are TRBV13 and TRBJ1-2; D not certain. The CDR3 extends 3 residues past the end of the read, so its final part is completed from the germline J gene. This CDR3 is 14 amino acids long. Germline CDR1 reads PRHDT; CDR2 reads FYEKMQ (reference sequence). Trimming shortened V by 1 base and J by 3 bases, and 9 bases separated the two germline ends. Full variable domain (missing parts from reference TRBV13 and TRBJ1-2): AAGVIQSPRHLIKEKRETATLKCYPIPRHDTVYWYQQGPGQDPQFLISFYEKMQSDKGSIPDRFSAQQFSDYHSELNMSSLELGDSALYFCASSLEGGYYGYTFGSGTRLTVV.

To note about this clone: The DNA ends 3 residues before the CDR3 does, and the rest of the CDR3 is filled in from the germline J gene. This chain connects TRBV29-1 to TRBJ2-5; D gene uncertain. V dropped 0 bases and J dropped 2 bases, with 13 bases sitting between them. This CDR3 comprises 15 residues. CDR1 SQVTM and CDR2 ANQGSEA come from the germline V gene. The CDR3 here is CSVEDRPGRQETQYF. The covered CDR3 bases are TGCAGCGTTGAAGATCGGCCAGGTAGACAAGAGACC.

A note on this clone: The read comes to an end 3 residues before the CDR3 does, leaving the germline J gene to fill in the end. Other DNA sequences from this sample encode an identical CDR3 as well. This chain connects TRBV10-1 to TRBJ1-2, with D tentatively TRBD1 (5 bases). There are 13 residues in the CDR3. Germline CDR1 WNHNN, CDR2 SYGVQD (reference sequence). The DNA read from the CDR3 is TGCGCCAGCAGGGGACTAGCGGGAGGAGGA. It is translated as CASRGLAGGG. The CDR3 in its entirety is CASRGLAGGGYTF.

Turning to this clone: The CDR3 end lies 3 residues beyond the end of the read and is filled in from the germline J gene. The V call is TRBV30, the J call TRBJ1-2; maybe TRBD1 (5 bases). In germline, CDR1 is GTSNPN, CDR2 SVGIG (reference sequence). CDR3 length equals 14 residues. CDR3 DNA (partial): TGTGCCTGGAGGGGACTAGCGTACTGGAATGAC. Protein: CAWRGLAYWND. The entire CDR3 reads CAWRGLAYWNDYTF.

A word on this clone: The CDR3 end lies 3 residues beyond the end of the read and is filled in from the germline J gene. This rearrangement joins TRBV20-1 to TRBJ1-5; D call uncertain. Deletions cut 0 bases from V and 5 bases from J, with 5 bases between. Germline loops: CDR1 DFQATT, CDR2 SNEGSKA (reference sequence). This CDR3 spans 12 amino acids. CDR3 sequence reads: CSARDLHQPQHF. CDR3 DNA, as far as it was read: TGCAGTGCTAGAGATCTTCATCAGCCC.

In regard to this clone: The read terminates 3 residues ahead of where the CDR3 ends, so the germline J gene completes it. This chain uses TRBV2 with TRBJ2-5, with TRBD2 matching 7 bases. The CDR3 covers 15 residues. Germline CDR1 is SNHLY and CDR2 is FYNNEI. J lost 6 bases, V lost 9 bases, and 16 bases had no gene match. CDR3 DNA (partial): TGTGCCAGTCGGGGAGGCGGGAGCCCCCTCAAGACC. Residues: CASRGGGSPLKT. The full CDR3 reads CASRGGGSPLKTQYF.